Described below is a single T cell receptor (beta chain) sequence and its context. CDR1 SGHRS and CDR2 YFSETQ come from the germline V gene. V shed 7 bases, J shed 4 bases, and the junction held 10 bases outside the gene matches. The CDR3 has 16 amino acids. In the original processing: Reference gene primer amplification gave nucleated cell count estimates. TCRdb's table, derived via immunoSEQ multiplex PCR, lists solely in-frame clones and lacks some. That table furnishes V, J and clone size, whereas the DNA furnished D and trimming. The sample consists of tens of thousands of clones, 83% of them appearing once. The sample originates from a study of blood T cell repertoires in COVID-19.

This receptor was obtained from a middle-aged man with active COVID-19. The sequencing sample was made of peripheral blood. The gene calls are TRBV5-1 and TRBJ2-6; TRBD1 matches 8 bases. This CDR3 reads CASGLQGVSGANVLTF. In DNA form, the CDR3 reads TGCGCCAGCGGATTACAGGGGGTTTCAGGGGCCAACGTCCTGACTTTC.